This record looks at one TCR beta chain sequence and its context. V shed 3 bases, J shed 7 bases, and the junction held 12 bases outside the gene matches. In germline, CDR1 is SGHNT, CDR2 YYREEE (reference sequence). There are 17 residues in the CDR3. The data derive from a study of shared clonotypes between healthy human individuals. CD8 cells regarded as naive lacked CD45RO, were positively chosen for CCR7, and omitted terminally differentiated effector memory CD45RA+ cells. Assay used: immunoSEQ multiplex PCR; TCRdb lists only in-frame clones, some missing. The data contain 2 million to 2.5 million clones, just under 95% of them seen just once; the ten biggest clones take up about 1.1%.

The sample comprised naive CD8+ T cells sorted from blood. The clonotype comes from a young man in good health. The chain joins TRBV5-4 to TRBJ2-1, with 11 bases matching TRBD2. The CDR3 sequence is CASSSYKTSGVINEQFF. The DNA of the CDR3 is TGTGCCAGCAGCTCCTACAAGACTAGCGGGGTAATAAATGAGCAGTTCTTC.